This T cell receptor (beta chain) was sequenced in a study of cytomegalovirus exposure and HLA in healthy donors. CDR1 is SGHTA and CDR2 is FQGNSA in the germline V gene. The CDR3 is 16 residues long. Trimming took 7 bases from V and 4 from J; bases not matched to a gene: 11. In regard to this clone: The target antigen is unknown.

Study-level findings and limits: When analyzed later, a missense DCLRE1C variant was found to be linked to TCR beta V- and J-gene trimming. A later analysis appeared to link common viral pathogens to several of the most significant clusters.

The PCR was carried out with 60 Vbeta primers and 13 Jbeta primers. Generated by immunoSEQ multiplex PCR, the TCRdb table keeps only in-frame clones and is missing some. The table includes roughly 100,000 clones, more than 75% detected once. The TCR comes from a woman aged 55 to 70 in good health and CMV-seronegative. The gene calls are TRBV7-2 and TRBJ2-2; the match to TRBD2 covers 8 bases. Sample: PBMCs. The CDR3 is CASTVRAGASTGELFF. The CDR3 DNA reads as TGTGCCAGCACCGTTAGAGCGGGGGCCTCCACCGGGGAGCTGTTTTTT.